This section outlines one TCR beta chain sequence together with its context. A 5'RACE template-switching step, the method used to make TCR cDNA, added a universal primer site and UMIs. MiXCR, run by TCRdb on the 5' RACE reads, gives a single entry per CDR3 protein. The sample yields roughly 100,000 distinct CDR3 sequences, about 8.4% seen once. The data were obtained in a study of T cells after yellow fever vaccination. Looking at the study overall: Any fraction with a low cell number was prepared using SMART-Seq v4 Ultra Low Input.

Findings of the study overall: At approximately 95% for CD4 and 88% for CD8, most primary-vaccination clones showed up again after the booster. Repertoires obtained by FACS sorting could include abundant clonotypes that entered as contaminants from the bulk population.

V was clipped by 1 base and J by 0 bases, with 12 bases between them. The CDR3 has 17 amino acids. Germline V gene sequence: CDR1 SGHAT, CDR2 FQNNGV. The V gene is TRBV11-2, the J gene TRBJ2-2; D is uncertain. This clonotype originated in a young man who received the YFV17D yellow fever vaccine. This material consisted of CD8+ T cells not binding an NS4B(214-222) dextramer, sorted from PBMCs, taken less than 16 days after the first yellow fever vaccination. Here the CDR3 DNA reads TGTGCCAGCAGCTTAGGGTACCCGTACCCGAACACCGGGGAGCTGTTTTTT. This translates into CASSLGYPYPNTGELFF.